The rows below give T cell receptor beta chains drawn from one sample of a study of T cells in Graves' hyperthyroidism and ophthalmopathy. In TCRdb, the multiplex PCR reads were re-called with MiXCR into one record per CDR3 protein. The sample includes approximately 370,000 distinct CDR3 sequences, about 18% of them seen just once. Material for sequencing was blood. The receptors come from a woman aged 25-40 years with Graves' hyperthyroidism that later progressed to Graves' ophthalmopathy. CDR3s include the opening cysteine and the closing phenylalanine or tryptophan. A D gene is named only where the DNA matches it firmly. Rows give clone size only sometimes, using once, few, many, or a class for an expanded clone.

TRBD2,TRBJ2-5,TRBV28,many,TGTGCCAGCAGTTCGCTCCCTCTAGCGGGAGTAAAAGAGACCCAGTACTTC,CASSSLPLAGVKETQYF
TRBD1,TRBJ2-7,TRBV11-2,many,TGTGCCTCGACCCGGGACAGGGTTTCTGGCGAGCAGTACTTC,CASTRDRVSGEQYF
-,TRBJ2-1,TRBV18,-,TGTGCCAGCTCACCCCCGGAGCCATACAATGAGCAGTTCTTC,CASSPPEPYNEQFF
-,TRBJ1-5,TRBV20-1,few,TGCAGTGCTACCTTTTCTTTAGCCCAGCATTTT,CSATFSLAQHF
TRBD2,TRBJ2-3,TRBV6-2/TRBV6-3,many,TGTGCCAGCACTAAGACTAGCGGGGGCTCAGATACGCAGTATTTT,CASTKTSGGSDTQYF
TRBD1,TRBJ1-2,TRBV19,-,TGTGCCACTCCCAATCGGGACAGGGACGGCTACACCTTC,CATPNRDRDGYTF
-,TRBJ1-3,TRBV27,many,TGTGCCAGCAGCTTAGGGGGATCTGGAAACACCATATATTTT,CASSLGGSGNTIYF
-,TRBJ2-3,TRBV27,many,TGTGCCAGCACGCGCATCGGGGGGCGGCCAGATACGCAGTATTTT,CASTRIGGRPDTQYF
TRBD1,TRBJ1-4,TRBV18,few,TGTGCCAGCTCACCCCACAGGGGAAAGGATGAAAAACTGTTTTTT,CASSPHRGKDEKLFF
-,TRBJ1-6,TRBV6-1,many,TGTGCCAGCAGTTTTTCGACAGGTGCCCCTAATTCACCCCTCCACTTT,CASSFSTGAPNSPLHF
-,TRBJ2-7,TRBV5-8,few,TGTGCCAGCAGCCAGGACAGTGCGAAATTCTACGAGCAGTACTTC,CASSQDSAKFYEQYF
-,TRBJ1-5,TRBV28,-,TGTGCCAGCCGAGATGGGGGGCTTAGCAATCAGCCCCAGCATTTT,CASRDGGLSNQPQHF
TRBD1,TRBJ1-5,TRBV28,many,TGTGCCAGCAGTTCAGACAGGGAGAACCAGCCCCAGCATTTT,CASSSDRENQPQHF
TRBD1,TRBJ1-6,TRBV2,many,TGTGCCTGTCGTCCGGGACAGGGAAACAATTCACCCCTCCACTTT,CACRPGQGNNSPLHF
TRBD1,TRBJ2-1,TRBV11-2,many,TGTGCCAGCAGCGACCCGGGACAGGGTTACAATGAGCAGTTCTTC,CASSDPGQGYNEQFF
-,TRBJ2-3,TRBV7-8,few,TGTGCCAGCAGCTTATCCGGGACCACAGATACGCAGTATTTT,CASSLSGTTDTQYF
-,TRBJ2-6,TRBV5-1,-,TGCGCCAGCAGCTTGGGGCAGGGAGCGTTTGGGGCCAACGTCCTGACTTTC,CASSLGQGAFGANVLTF
TRBD1,TRBJ2-5,TRBV20-1,many,TGCAGTGCTAGAGATGGGACAGGCGGCCAAGAGACCCAGTACTTC,CSARDGTGGQETQYF
-,TRBJ1-5,TRBV19,few,TGTGCCAGTAGCATCTACCCTGATCAGCCCCAGCATTTT,CASSIYPDQPQHF
TRBD2,TRBJ2-1,TRBV3-1,many,TGTGCCAGCAGCCAAGATCGGAGCGGGAACCACTACAATGAGCAGTTCTTC,CASSQDRSGNHYNEQFF
-,TRBJ2-3,TRBV6-1,many,TGTGCCAGCAGTATACAGGGTCCAGATACGCAGTATTTT,CASSIQGPDTQYF
-,TRBJ2-7,TRBV4-1,-,TGTGCCAGCAGCCAACGGACGGGTGGACGAGAGGAGCAGTACTTC,CASSQRTGGREEQYF
-,TRBJ1-5,TRBV6-1,many,TGTGCCAGCAAGGGGGAGGGCAATCAGCCCCAGCATTTT,CASKGEGNQPQHF
-,TRBJ1-4,TRBV30,-,TGTGCCTGGAGCTCCTACTCCGGGTTATCTAATGAAAAACTGTTTTTT,CAWSSYSGLSNEKLFF
TRBD1,TRBJ1-4,TRBV6-1,few,TGTGCCAGCACGGGACAGGGTCTCGAAGATGAAAAACTGTCTTTT,CASTGQGLEDEKLSF
-,TRBJ2-5,TRBV6-2/TRBV6-3,many,TGTGCCAGCAACAACAATAGTCCGGGGCTACAAGAGACCCAGTACTTC,CASNNNSPGLQETQYF
-,TRBJ2-3,TRBV7-2,-,TGTGCCAGCAGCCCGCGACGGATCACAGATACGCAGTATTTT,CASSPRRITDTQYF
-,TRBJ1-1,TRBV24-1,once,TGTGCCACCAGTGACAATCACAGGCCCGAAGCTTTCTTT,CATSDNHRPEAFF
TRBD1,TRBJ1-1,TRBV10-3,-,TGTGCCATCAGTGACCCAGACAGGGCGCCGGGCACTGAAGCTTTCTTT,CAISDPDRAPGTEAFF
TRBD1,TRBJ1-5,TRBV4-1,few,TGCGCCAGCAGCCACAGGGGGAGCAATCAGCCCCAGCATTTT,CASSHRGSNQPQHF
-,TRBJ2-1,TRBV4-1,-,TGCGCCAGCAGCTTAGTCCCCCCGAAAGATTACAATGAGCAGTTCTTC,CASSLVPPKDYNEQFF
-,TRBJ1-4,TRBV20-1,many,TGCAGTGCTCCCGACCTTAGCTTGGCTAATGAAAAACTGTTTTTT,CSAPDLSLANEKLFF
TRBD1,TRBJ2-7,TRBV12-3/TRBV12-4,many,TGTGCCAGCAGTTTTTCGGACAGGCCATACGAGCAGTACTTC,CASSFSDRPYEQYF
-,TRBJ1-5,TRBV20-1,-,TGCAGTGCTAGAGATTCGGGACACCTACAGGACTATCAGCCCCAGCATTTT,CSARDSGHLQDYQPQHF
-,TRBJ2-3,TRBV28,many,TGTGCCAGCAGTTTGGAGAGACAGACCACAGATACGCAGTATTTT,CASSLERQTTDTQYF
-,TRBJ2-4,TRBV12-3/TRBV12-4,many,TGTGCCAGCAGTTCTAGGCGAGCGAACATTCAGTACTTC,CASSSRRANIQYF
-,TRBJ2-7,TRBV7-8,many,TGTGCCAGCAGCTTAGTTTCAATCGGGGACGGGGTGGACGAGCAGTACTTC,CASSLVSIGDGVDEQYF
-,TRBJ2-1,TRBV19,many,TGTGCCAGCGGGACACCTTACAATGAGCAGTTCTTC,CASGTPYNEQFF
TRBD1,TRBJ1-2,TRBV28,many,TGTGCCAGCAGTCCTACAGGACAGGGGGGTTATAACTATGGCTACACCTTC,CASSPTGQGGYNYGYTF
-,TRBJ2-7,TRBV3-1,few,TGTGCCAGCAGCCAGGTTACTAGCAGCTACGAGCAGTACTTC,CASSQVTSSYEQYF
-,TRBJ2-6,TRBV6-1,-,TGTGCCAGCATGCAGGGACAAAACTCTGGGGCCAACGTCCTGACTTTC,CASMQGQNSGANVLTF
-,TRBJ1-1,TRBV5-4,few,TGTGCCAGCAGCAGGACCTTAGCAGACACTGAAGCTTTCTTT,CASSRTLADTEAFF
-,TRBJ2-7,TRBV28,many,TGTGCCAGCAGTTTTACGGCCGGACTGACCTACGAGCAGTACTTC,CASSFTAGLTYEQYF
TRBD1,TRBJ1-5,TRBV29-1,many,TGCAGCTCCGGACAGGGGGCGCGTCTTCAGCCCCAGCATTTT,CSSGQGARLQPQHF
TRBD2,TRBJ2-7,TRBV29-1,few,TGCAGCGTTGAAGAGCGGGAGCCCTACGAGCAGTACTTC,CSVEEREPYEQYF
-,TRBJ1-4,TRBV27,many,TGTGCCAGCAGTTTCAGAGCGAATGAAAAACTGTTTTTT,CASSFRANEKLFF
-,TRBJ2-7,TRBV27,-,TGTGCCAGCAATCCCCGCCCCGGGGCTTACTACGAGCAGTACTTC,CASNPRPGAYYEQYF
TRBD2,TRBJ2-1,TRBV12-3/TRBV12-4,once,TGTGCCAGCAGACAGCGGGGTAGCTCCTACAATGAGCAGTTCTTC,CASRQRGSSYNEQFF
-,TRBJ1-5,TRBV6-1,-,TGTGCCAGCAGTGAAGGTCAGGGGATCGGTCAGCCCCAGCATTTT,CASSEGQGIGQPQHF
-,TRBJ1-5,TRBV28,many,TGTGCCAGCTCTCTACAGGGACTCTCACGTCGTAGCAATCAGCCCCAGCATTTT,CASSLQGLSRRSNQPQHF
-,TRBJ2-1,TRBV18,few,TGTGCCAGCTCTCCGGCCACGCATTACAATGAGCAGTTCTTC,CASSPATHYNEQFF
-,TRBJ1-2,TRBV19,many,TGTGCCAGTAGTATCGCGGAGGGGCCTTATGGCTACACCTTC,CASSIAEGPYGYTF
-,TRBJ1-1,TRBV11-2,many,TGTGCCAGCAGCTTAAGGGGCCGCAAGGGAGACACTGAAGCTTTCTTT,CASSLRGRKGDTEAFF
TRBD1,TRBJ1-6,TRBV7-9,few,TGTGCCAGCAGCCTCTCGGGACAGAATAATTCACCCCTCCACTTT,CASSLSGQNNSPLHF
-,TRBJ1-1,TRBV6-6,-,TGTGCCAGCAGTTACTCGATGGTACGACGGGACACTGAAGCTTTCTTT,CASSYSMVRRDTEAFF
TRBD1,TRBJ1-1,TRBV6-1,-,TGTGCCAGCAGTCACAGGGGCTCTGAAGCTTTCTTT,CASSHRGSEAFF
-,TRBJ2-2,TRBV12-3/TRBV12-4,-,TGTGCCAGCAGTTCACAGAATACCGGGGAGCTGTCTTTT,CASSSQNTGELSF
-,TRBJ2-6,TRBV6-4,few,TGTGCCAGCAGTGATGGAACGGGCTCTGGGGCCAACGTCCTGACTTTC,CASSDGTGSGANVLTF
-,TRBJ2-1,TRBV7-9,many,TGTGCCAGCAGCCCACCAGGGACTCCTAACAATGAGCAGTTCTTC,CASSPPGTPNNEQFF